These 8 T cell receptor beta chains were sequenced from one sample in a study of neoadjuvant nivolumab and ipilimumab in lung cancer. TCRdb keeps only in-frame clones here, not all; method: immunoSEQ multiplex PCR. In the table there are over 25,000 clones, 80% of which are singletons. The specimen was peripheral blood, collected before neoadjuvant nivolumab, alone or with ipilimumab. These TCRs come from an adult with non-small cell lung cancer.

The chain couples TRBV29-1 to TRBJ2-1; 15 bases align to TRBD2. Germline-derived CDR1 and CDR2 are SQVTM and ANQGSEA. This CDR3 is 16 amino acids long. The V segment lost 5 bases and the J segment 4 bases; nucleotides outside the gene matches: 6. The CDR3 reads CSVTGLAGGKYNEQFF. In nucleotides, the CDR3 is TGCAGCGTTACAGGACTAGCGGGGGGGAAGTACAATGAGCAGTTCTTC.

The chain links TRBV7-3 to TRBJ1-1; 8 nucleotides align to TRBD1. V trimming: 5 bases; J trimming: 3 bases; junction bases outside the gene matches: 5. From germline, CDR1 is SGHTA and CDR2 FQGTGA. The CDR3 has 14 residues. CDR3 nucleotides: TGTGCCAGCAGCCAAACGACAGGGGACACTGAAGCTTTCTTT. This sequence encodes CASSQTTGDTEAFF.

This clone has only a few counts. The CDR3 loop is CASRRLVVDSPLHF. The DNA of the CDR3 is TGTGCCAGCAGAAGGTTGGTGGTTGATTCACCCCTCCACTTT. The chain combines TRBV2 with TRBJ1-6; D is uncertain. V dropped 6 bases and J dropped 8 bases, with 14 bases sitting between them. CDR1 is SNHLY and CDR2 is FYNNEI in the germline V gene. This CDR3 has 14 amino acids.

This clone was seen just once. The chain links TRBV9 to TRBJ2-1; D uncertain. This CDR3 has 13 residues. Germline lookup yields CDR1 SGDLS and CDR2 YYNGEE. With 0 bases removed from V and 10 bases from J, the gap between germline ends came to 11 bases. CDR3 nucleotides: TGTGCCAGCAGCGTAGGTGAAGGGAAAGAGCAGTTCTTC. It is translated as CASSVGEGKEQFF.

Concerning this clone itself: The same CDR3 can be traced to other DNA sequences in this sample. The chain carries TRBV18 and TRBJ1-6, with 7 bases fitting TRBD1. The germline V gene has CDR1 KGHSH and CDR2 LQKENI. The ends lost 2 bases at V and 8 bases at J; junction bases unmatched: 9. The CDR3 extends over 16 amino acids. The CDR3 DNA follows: TGTGCCAGCTCACCAAGACAGGGAGCTTTGGATTCACCCCTCCACTTT. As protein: CASSPRQGALDSPLHF.

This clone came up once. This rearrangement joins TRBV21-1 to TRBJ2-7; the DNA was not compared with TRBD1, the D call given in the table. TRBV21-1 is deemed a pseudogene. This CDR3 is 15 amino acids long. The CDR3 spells CASSKIGKCTYEQYF. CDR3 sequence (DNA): TGTGCCAGCAGCAAAATTGGCAAATGCACCTACGAGCAGTACTTC.

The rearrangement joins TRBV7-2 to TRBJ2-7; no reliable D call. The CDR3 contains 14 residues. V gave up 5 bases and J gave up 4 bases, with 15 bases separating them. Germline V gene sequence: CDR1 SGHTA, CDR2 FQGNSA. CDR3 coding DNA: TGTGCCAGCAGCGCTTTCCCTAGGAAGTACGAGCAGTACTTC. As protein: CASSAFPRKYEQYF.

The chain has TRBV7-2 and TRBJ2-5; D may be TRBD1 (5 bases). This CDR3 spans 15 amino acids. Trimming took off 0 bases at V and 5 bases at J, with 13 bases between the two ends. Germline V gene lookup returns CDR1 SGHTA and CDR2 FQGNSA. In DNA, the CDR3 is TGTGCCAGCAGCTTAGCGACGGGTAGGGGCGAGACCCAGTACTTC. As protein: CASSLATGRGETQYF.